These 19 T cell receptor beta chains were sequenced from one sample in a study of cytomegalovirus exposure and HLA in healthy donors. The primer mix had 60 Vbeta and 13 Jbeta primers. Generated by immunoSEQ multiplex PCR, the TCRdb table keeps only in-frame clones and is missing some. The sample table sets out 60,000 to 70,000 clones. The sample comprised PBMCs. These receptor sequences come from a boy aged 5 to 17 in good health and CMV-seronegative.

J is TRBJ1-4 and V is TRBV5-1, with 7 bases fitting TRBD1. The J segment lost 7 bases and the V segment lost 4 bases, leaving 10 bases of the junction unmatched. CDR3 length: 15 amino acids. Germline lookup yields CDR1 SGHRS and CDR2 YFSETQ. CDR3 in amino acids: CASSPTGAAGEKLFF. The CDR3 DNA reads as TGCGCCAGCAGCCCCACAGGGGCAGCCGGTGAAAAACTGTTTTTT.

V is TRBV9 and J is TRBJ2-5, with 7 bases identical to TRBD1. The CDR3 spans 15 residues. The germline V gene has CDR1 SGDLS and CDR2 YYNGEE. V gave up 6 bases and J gave up 2 bases; unmatched junction bases: 10. The CDR3 coding sequence is TGTGCCAGCACCGGACAGGTCGGAGAACAAGAGACCCAGTACTTC. It is translated as CASTGQVGEQETQYF.

The chain links TRBV9 to TRBJ1-5, with TRBD1 identical over 9 bases. The length of the CDR3 is 14 residues. From germline, CDR1 is SGDLS and CDR2 YYNGEE. V dropped 3 bases and J dropped 7; count of bases not matched to a gene: 5. The CDR3 loop is CASSGTGGDQPQHF. As DNA, the CDR3 is TGTGCCAGCAGCGGCACAGGGGGCGACCAGCCCCAGCATTTT.

V is TRBV30 and J is TRBJ2-1; 8 positions match TRBD2. The ends lost 8 bases at V and 10 bases at J; junction bases unmatched: 7. Per germline, CDR1 GTSNPN and CDR2 SVGIG (reference sequence). This CDR3 has 11 residues. CDR3 sequence reads: CAEESGGEQFF. The CDR3 region has the DNA TGTGCCGAGGAAAGCGGGGGAGAGCAGTTCTTC.

The gene calls are TRBV11-2 and TRBJ2-7, with TRBD1 identical over 8 bases. This CDR3 contains 14 residues. Trimming cost V 5 bases and J 5 bases; bases outside gene matches: 8. Germline V lookup: CDR1 SGHAT, CDR2 FQNNGV. The CDR3 is CASSTLDRADEQYF. CDR3 nucleotide sequence: TGTGCCAGCAGCACTCTGGACAGGGCGGACGAGCAGTACTTC.

The genes are TRBV6-5 and TRBJ1-1, with D tentatively TRBD1 (5 bases). Germline CDR1 and CDR2: MNHEY and SVGAGI. CDR3 size: 15 residues. V was trimmed by 6 bases and J by 0 bases, leaving 14 bases between them. The CDR3 DNA follows: TGTGCCAGCAGGTCCGGGGGTAGCGTGAACACTGAAGCTTTCTTT. This translates into CASRSGGSVNTEAFF.

V usage is TRBV5-1 and J usage is TRBJ2-7, with 9 bases fitting TRBD2. The CDR3 has 15 amino acids. The J segment lost 0 bases and the V segment lost 1 base, leaving 2 bases of the junction unmatched. The germline V gene encodes CDR1 SGHRS and CDR2 YFSETQ. The CDR3 coding sequence is TGCGCCAGCAGCTTGTTAGCGGGGGACTCCTACGAGCAGTACTTC. This gives the protein CASSLLAGDSYEQYF.

The genes are TRBV18 and TRBJ2-7; 10 nucleotides agree with TRBD1. Germline-derived CDR1 and CDR2 are KGHSH and LQKENI. Trimming removed 2 bases from V and 4 bases from J; junction bases left unmatched: 5. The CDR3 contains 15 residues. Written as DNA, the CDR3 is TGTGCCAGCTCACCAACGGACAGGGGGAAATACGAGCAGTACTTC. Translating gives CASSPTDRGKYEQYF.

This chain joins TRBV7-2 and TRBJ1-2; maybe TRBD1 (6 bases). Germline CDR1 and CDR2: SGHTA and FQGNSA. The germline V and J ends were trimmed by 5 bases and 4 bases, with 14 bases remaining between them. The CDR3 is made up of 14 amino acids. For the CDR3, the DNA is TGTGCCAGCAGCCCAGGGACATCTGTCTATGGCTACACCTTC. As protein: CASSPGTSVYGYTF.

The J gene is TRBJ1-4, the V gene TRBV19, with 11 bases identical to TRBD1. The CDR3 runs 17 residues. CDR1 is LNHDA and CDR2 is SQIVND in the germline V gene (reference sequence). Losses at the gene ends were 1 base for V and 8 bases for J; bases not matched to a gene: 9. CDR3 nucleotide sequence: TGTGCCAGTAGTATAGGAGGCGTGGACAGGGGGCGCGAAAAACTGTTTTTT. Residues: CASSIGGVDRGREKLFF.

This sequence joins TRBV23-1 and TRBJ2-7; TRBD1 aligns across 10 bases. TRBV23-1 is reported as an ORF; its role is uncertain. This CDR3 has 17 amino acids. J gave up 2 bases and V 7 bases, and 14 bases lay outside the gene matches. The CDR3 region is CASTLYTGTGVAYEQYF. DNA for the CDR3: TGCGCCAGCACTTTATATACCGGGACAGGGGTTGCCTACGAGCAGTACTTC.

The chain has TRBV6-5 and TRBJ2-4, with TRBD2 as a possible D gene (5 bases). The V end lost 3 bases, the J end lost 7 bases, and 10 bases lay between the germline ends. This CDR3 region has 13 residues. Germline CDR1 MNHEY, CDR2 SVGAGI. Here the CDR3 DNA reads TGTGCCAGCAGTTATGGACGGAGGAACATTCAGTACTTC. Translation gives CASSYGRRNIQYF.

The gene calls are TRBV11-3 and TRBJ2-5; 9 positions agree with TRBD1. The V and J ends lost 2 bases and 4 bases, in that order; junction bases with no gene match: 5. The V gene's germline CDR1 is SGHNT and CDR2 YENEEA. The CDR3 is 15 amino acids. The CDR3 coding sequence is TGTGCCAGCAGCTTAAACAGGGGGCGGTCAGAGACCCAGTACTTC. Translating it yields CASSLNRGRSETQYF.

The chain joins TRBV7-2 to TRBJ2-2, with 8 bases lining up with TRBD2. CDR3 size: 17 residues. V gave up 2 bases and J gave up 4 bases; unmatched junction bases: 9. The V gene's germline CDR1 is SGHTA and CDR2 FQGNSA. The CDR3 nucleotides are TGTGCCAGCAGCTTACGTCCAGCGGGAGTGGGCACCGGGGAGCTGTTTTTT. Residues: CASSLRPAGVGTGELFF.

V is TRBV14 and J is TRBJ1-2; 7 bases line up with TRBD1. V lost 4 bases, J lost 8 bases, and 4 bases stayed unmatched. CDR3 length: 12 residues. Germline V gene lookup returns CDR1 SGHDN and CDR2 FVKESK. This CDR3 reads CASSRQGGGYTF. DNA of the CDR3: TGTGCCAGCAGCCGACAGGGAGGCGGCTACACCTTC.

The chain joins TRBV6-5 to TRBJ2-7, with TRBD2 identical over 7 bases. This CDR3 has 12 amino acids. Germline V gives CDR1 MNHEY, CDR2 SVGAGI. J was trimmed by 8 bases and V by 6 bases; bases with no gene match: 7. CDR3 DNA sequence: TGTGCCAGCAGCTGGGGAGGGATGCAGCAGTACTTC. Amino acids: CASSWGGMQQYF.

The gene calls are TRBV10-1 and TRBJ1-4; 7 bases match TRBD1. This CDR3 has 14 residues. V was pared by 6 bases and J by 8 bases, with 9 bases of the junction left unmatched. Germline CDR1 WNHNN, CDR2 SYGVQD (reference sequence). The CDR3 bases are TGCGCCAGCAGCGCCGAGACAGGGCGCGAAAAACTGTTTTTT. It codes for CASSAETGREKLFF.

The chain employs TRBV2 and TRBJ1-4; D is unclear. Trimming cost V 5 bases and J 11 bases, with 9 bases left between them. The CDR3 runs 11 residues. Germline CDR1 is SNHLY and CDR2 is FYNNEI. Here the CDR3 reads CASSHRGKLFF. CDR3 coding DNA: TGTGCCAGCAGTCACCGGGGTAAACTGTTTTTT.

The V and J genes are TRBV7-9 and TRBJ2-3; 7 bases are shared with TRBD1. CDR1 is SEHNR, CDR2 FQNEAQ, per germline (reference sequence). The V gene end was trimmed by 5 bases and the J gene end by 2 bases; junction bases not matched to a gene: 7. The CDR3 has 15 amino acids. CDR3 sequence (DNA): TGTGCCAGCAGCCAACAGGGGTGGAACACAGATACGCAGTATTTT. Translating gives CASSQQGWNTDTQYF.